The 14 T cell receptor beta chains below were found in one sample sequenced in a study of blood T cells in healthy people across ages. Together with a sample-barcoded 5' primer, a J-beta primer mix was included in a second PCR lasting about 7 to 11 cycles. TCRdb passed the 5' RACE reads through MiXCR, listing each CDR3 protein once. The table includes about 1.7 million distinct CDR3 sequences, 28% detected once. Sequencing was carried out using blood. These receptors originate from a woman aged 25-40 years in good health.

The chain uses TRBV28 and TRBJ1-1; a possible D gene is TRBD1 (5 bases). The V gene lost 8 bases and the J gene lost 7 bases, with 17 bases spanning the gap. Looked up from germline, CDR1 is MDHEN and CDR2 is SYDVKM. This CDR3 has 13 residues. The CDR3 sequence is CASRRGGKREAFF. For the CDR3, the DNA is TGTGCCAGCCGGAGGGGAGGTAAGCGTGAAGCTTTCTTT. Using reference TRBV28 and TRBJ1-1 for the parts outside the CDR3, the full variable domain is DVKVTQSSRYLVKRTGEKVFLECVQDMDHENMFWYRQDPGLGLRLIYFSYDVKMKEKGDIPEGYSVSREKKERFSLILESASTNQTSMYLCASRRGGKREAFFGQGTRLTVV.

The sample holds many counts of this clonotype. The chain has TRBV2 and TRBJ1-5; the D gene is possibly TRBD1 (5 bases). With 3 bases removed from V and 4 bases from J, the gap between germline ends came to 7 bases. Looked up from germline, CDR1 is SNHLY and CDR2 is FYNNEI. The CDR3 runs to 13 residues. The CDR3 DNA is TGTGCCAGCAGTGATCAGGGAAATCAGCCCCAGCATTTT. This gives the protein CASSDQGNQPQHF.

V usage is TRBV3-1 and J usage is TRBJ1-1, with D possibly matching TRBD1 (6 bases). This CDR3 comprises 15 residues. CDR1 is LGHDT and CDR2 is YNNKEL in the germline V gene (reference sequence). Trimming stripped 7 bases from V and 4 bases from J, with 19 bases between. The CDR3 DNA reads TGTGCCAGCACCCCTCGGGGGCAGAGGACCACTGAAGCTTTCTTT. Its protein is CASTPRGQRTTEAFF.

J is TRBJ1-4 and V is TRBV7-9, with D unresolved. The CDR3 runs to 15 residues. Germline loops: CDR1 SEHNR, CDR2 FQNEAQ (reference sequence). The V end lost 5 bases, the J end lost 5 bases, and 15 bases lay between the germline ends. The CDR3 sequence is CASSPSAAENEKLFF. The CDR3 bases are TGTGCCAGCAGCCCTTCTGCCGCTGAAAATGAAAAACTGTTTTTT.

The chain recombines TRBV7-2 with TRBJ2-5; D is ambiguous. Germline values: CDR1 SGHTA, CDR2 FQGNSA. The CDR3 length is 15 residues. Between the trimmed V and J ends, which lost 0 bases and 5 bases, there was a span of 13 bases. This CDR3 is CASSLAALGAETQYF. As DNA, the CDR3 is TGTGCCAGCAGCTTAGCGGCATTGGGTGCGGAGACCCAGTACTTC.

V is TRBV12-3 or TRBV12-4 and J is TRBJ2-1, with D perhaps matching TRBD2 (6 bases). Trimming removed 2 bases from V and 7 bases from J, with 18 bases in between. The CDR3 has 16 amino acids. This CDR3 is CASSLRASAKGNEQFF. The CDR3 nucleotides are TGTGCCAGCAGTTTAAGGGCTAGCGCCAAGGGGAATGAGCAGTTCTTC.

This clonotype was counted many times. The chain uses TRBV5-1 and TRBJ2-7, with D perhaps TRBD1 or TRBD2 (5 bases each). V dropped 3 bases and J dropped 2 bases, with 12 bases sitting between them. CDR1 is SGHRS, CDR2 YFSETQ, per germline. This CDR3 has 14 residues. In DNA, the CDR3 is TGCGCCAGCAGCTCACCGGGACCCACCTACGAGCAGTACTTC. As protein: CASSSPGPTYEQYF.

The chain recombines TRBV4-1 with TRBJ1-5; TRBD1 is a possible D gene (6 bases). CDR1 MGHRA and CDR2 YSYEKL come from the germline V gene. With 4 bases removed from V and 2 bases from J, the gap between germline ends came to 12 bases. The CDR3 has 15 residues. CDR3 amino acids: CASSPRGGGNQPQHF. In DNA, the CDR3 is TGCGCCAGCAGCCCCCGGGGGGGCGGCAATCAGCCCCAGCATTTT.

V gene TRBV27 combines with J gene TRBJ2-1, with no clear D. Trimming shortened V by 2 bases and J by 6 bases, and 11 bases separated the two germline ends. The CDR3 spans 14 residues. Germline V gives CDR1 MNHEY, CDR2 SMNVEV (reference sequence). The CDR3 DNA follows: TGTGCCAGCAGTTTAGGACCGAAATTCAATGAGCAGTTCTTC. Translation: CASSLGPKFNEQFF.

The chain couples TRBV29-1 to TRBJ2-7; D is unresolved. This CDR3 contains 13 residues. With 7 bases removed from V and 5 bases from J, the gap between germline ends came to 18 bases. Germline V gene data show CDR1 as SQVTM and CDR2 as ANQGSEA. The CDR3 is CSAHGVLGNEQYF. Here the CDR3 DNA reads TGCAGCGCACATGGGGTGCTGGGGAACGAGCAGTACTTC.

The chain employs TRBV4-1 and TRBJ2-5; 7 bases are a match to TRBD2. CDR3 length equals 15 residues. With V trimmed by 0 bases and J by 5 bases, 6 bases remained unmatched. Germline-derived CDR1 and CDR2 are MGHRA and YSYEKL. CDR3 residues: CASSQEASGGETQYF. In DNA form, the CDR3 reads TGCGCCAGCAGCCAAGAGGCTAGCGGAGGGGAGACCCAGTACTTC.

Only a few counts were recorded for this clonotype. The chain employs TRBV15 and TRBJ2-7; 9 positions match TRBD2. The CDR3 has 14 residues. Germline loops: CDR1 LNHNV, CDR2 YYDKDF (reference sequence). The junction had 4 bases not matched to a gene; V was cut back by 5 bases and J by 2 bases. The CDR3 reads CATSSPSGTYEQYF. CDR3 nucleotide sequence: TGTGCCACCAGCTCCCCTAGCGGGACCTACGAGCAGTACTTC.

The genes are TRBV5-5 and TRBJ2-1; no clear D gene. The ends were cut back, 4 bases at V and 1 base at J, with 12 bases in the middle. The CDR3 totals 15 residues. Germline loops: CDR1 SGHKS, CDR2 YYEKEE (reference sequence). The CDR3 protein is CASSADLSSYNEQFF. In DNA, the CDR3 is TGTGCCAGCAGCGCGGACCTGTCTTCCTACAATGAGCAGTTCTTC.

This clonotype was observed a few times. The chain combines TRBV5-1 with TRBJ1-2, with D unresolved. The CDR3 is made up of 15 amino acids. V was shortened by 0 bases and J by 5 bases, with 14 bases between the two germline ends. Germline V gene sequence: CDR1 SGHRS, CDR2 YFSETQ. The CDR3 loop is CASSLGTGWRYGYTF. The CDR3 DNA reads as TGCGCCAGCAGCTTGGGAACGGGATGGAGGTATGGCTACACCTTC.